The 23 T cell receptor beta chains in this list originate from one sample, sequenced in a study of T cells in Graves' hyperthyroidism and ophthalmopathy (dated by TCRdb to 2018 to 2020). Receptor amplification or capture employed multiplex PCR. TCRdb shows the sequencer as Illumina HiSeq 2000. Amplification of TCR beta CDR3 regions was carried out from RNA transcripts. The first round of RT-PCR for the TCR CDR3 was performed with the HTBI primer set and the Qiagen OneStep RT-PCR kit. The raw public reads went through TCRdb reprocessing: fastp at Q25, MiXCR clone calling, in-frame beta chains kept. When rows share a CDR3 protein, they turn into one entry using the most common DNA and genes. This sample has 400,000 to 550,000 distinct CDR3 sequences in its table, and around 14% of those were observed once. The ten largest clones take up around a sixth of the sample. The material sequenced was blood. All receptors derive from a woman younger than 30 with Graves' hyperthyroidism.

The chain recombines TRBV7-8 with TRBJ2-1; 11 positions match TRBD2. The CDR3 is made up of 18 amino acids. J lost 2 bases, V lost 5 bases, and 11 bases had no gene match. From germline, CDR1 is SGHVS and CDR2 FQNEAQ. In DNA form, the CDR3 reads TGTGCCAGCAGCCCTCGGGATAGCGGGAGGGCAACCTACAATGAGCAGTTCTTC. As protein: CASSPRDSGRATYNEQFF.

V is TRBV20-1 and J is TRBJ1-4, with 8 bases fitting TRBD1. CDR1 and CDR2 (germline): DFQATT, SNEGSKA (reference sequence). The V and J ends lost 4 bases and 8 bases, in that order; junction bases with no gene match: 9. The CDR3 extends over 14 amino acids. The CDR3 DNA sequence: TGCAGTGCTACCCGACAGGGGAGGGGAGAAAAACTGTTTTTT. Translated: CSATRQGRGEKLFF.

A few counts support this clonotype. The rearrangement uses TRBV6-1 and TRBJ2-7; 9 bases line up with TRBD2. The ends lost 8 bases at V and 5 bases at J; junction bases unmatched: 10. Germline V gene lookup returns CDR1 MNHNS and CDR2 SASEGT. The CDR3 is 14 residues long. CDR3 amino acids: CASGWTSDGHEQYV. The CDR3 DNA is TGTGCCAGCGGATGGACTAGCGATGGTCACGAGCAGTACGTC.

This clonotype came up many times. This chain uses TRBV5-6 with TRBJ2-7; tentative D call: TRBD2 (6 bases). This CDR3 has 15 amino acids. The germline CDR1 and CDR2 sequences are SGHDT and YYEEEE. Trimming left V 3 bases short and J 6 bases short, with 19 bases between. The CDR3: CASSSPWRASGEQYF. The CDR3 DNA reads as TGTGCCAGCAGCTCTCCTTGGAGGGCCTCCGGCGAGCAGTACTTC. Using reference TRBV5-6 and TRBJ2-7 for the parts outside the CDR3, the full variable domain is DAGVTQSPTHLIKTRGQQVTLRCSPKSGHDTVSWYQQALGQGPQFIFQYYEEEERQRGNFPDRFSGHQFPNYSSELNVNALLLGDSALYLCASSSPWRASGEQYFGPGTRLTVT.

In its sample, this clonotype was seen many times. The gene calls are TRBV9 and TRBJ1-1; the match to TRBD1 covers 9 bases. The CDR3 totals 13 residues. From germline, CDR1 is SGDLS and CDR2 YYNGEE. The J segment lost 7 bases and the V segment lost 4 bases, leaving 5 bases of the junction unmatched. CDR3 nucleotide sequence: TGTGCCAGCAGCACCGGGACAGGGCGTGAAGCTTTCTTT. This encodes CASSTGTGREAFF. The entire variable domain, with the rest obtained from reference TRBV9 and TRBJ1-1, is as follows: DSGVTQTPKHLITATGQRVTLRCSPRSGDLSVYWYQQSLDQGLQFLIQYYNGEERAKGNILERFSAQQFPDLHSELNLSSLELGDSALYFCASSTGTGREAFFGQGTRLTVV.

The chain is built from TRBV24-1 and TRBJ2-2; D not resolved. V was clipped by 7 bases and J by 1 base, with 9 bases between them. Germline loops: CDR1 KGHDR, CDR2 SFDVKD. This CDR3 region has 14 residues. CDR3 loop: CATSGPRNTGELFF. Written as DNA, the CDR3 is TGTGCCACCAGCGGACCAAGGAACACCGGGGAGCTGTTTTTT.

This clonotype was counted at least ten times. V is TRBV3-1 and J is TRBJ2-1; 7 positions agree with TRBD2. Unmatched junction bases numbered 6, after V lost 0 bases and J lost 7 bases. The CDR3 is 15 residues long. Germline CDR1 is LGHDT and CDR2 is YNNKEL (reference sequence). The CDR3: CASSQDFLAVNEQFF. CDR3 DNA sequence: TGTGCCAGCAGCCAAGATTTCCTAGCGGTAAATGAGCAGTTCTTC.

The sample holds a few counts of this clonotype. V is TRBV12-3 or TRBV12-4 and J is TRBJ2-3; D unclear. V was shortened by 2 bases and J by 4 bases, with 13 bases between the two germline ends. The CDR3 runs to 15 residues. This chain's CDR3 is CASSLPEKGPDTQYF. The CDR3 DNA sequence: TGTGCCAGCAGTTTACCGGAAAAGGGCCCAGATACGCAGTATTTT.

This clonotype was counted many times. The chain employs TRBV12-3 or TRBV12-4 and TRBJ1-5; the D gene is possibly TRBD1 (6 bases). The germline V and J ends were trimmed by 5 bases and 2 bases, with 7 bases remaining between them. This CDR3 contains 13 residues. The CDR3 reads CASSHRGNQPQHF. CDR3 DNA: TGTGCCAGCAGTCACAGGGGCAATCAGCCCCAGCATTTT.

This clonotype was seen repeatedly, ten times or more. The rearrangement joins TRBV5-8 to TRBJ2-3; D gene unclear. Germline lookup yields CDR1 SGHTS and CDR2 YDEGEE. Trimming shortened V by 0 bases and J by 4 bases, and 12 bases separated the two germline ends. The CDR3 has 15 residues. CDR3 protein: CASSLADLGSDTQYF. In nucleotides, the CDR3 is TGTGCCAGCAGCTTGGCGGACCTAGGATCAGATACGCAGTATTTT.

This clonotype appeared many times. CDR3 sequence reads: CASRGMGGHEQFF. CDR3 bases: TGTGCCAGCAGAGGAATGGGGGGCCATGAGCAGTTCTTC. The chain has TRBV2 and TRBJ2-1, with D perhaps given as TRBD1 or TRBD2 (6 bases each). Germline CDR1 and CDR2: SNHLY and FYNNEI. This CDR3 has 13 amino acids. Trimming removed 6 bases from V and 8 bases from J, with 14 bases in between.

This clonotype has a count of ten or more. V usage is TRBV2 and J usage is TRBJ1-2, with 8 positions matching TRBD1. The CDR3 extends over 14 amino acids. Germline values: CDR1 SNHLY, CDR2 FYNNEI. V lost 5 bases to trimming and J lost 3 bases; unmatched junction nucleotides: 5. CDR3 sequence (DNA): TGTGCCAGCAGTCCGGACAGGGTAGACTATGGCTACACCTTC. Its protein product is CASSPDRVDYGYTF.

The rearrangement joins TRBV30 to TRBJ2-1, with D perhaps matching TRBD1 or TRBD2 (6 bases each). The CDR3 covers 14 residues. The germline CDR1 and CDR2 sequences are GTSNPN and SVGIG (reference sequence). Trimming left V 7 bases short and J 7 bases short, with 20 bases between. Written as DNA, the CDR3 is TGTGCCTATACCCCTAGGGGGGTATTTAATGAGCAGTTCTTC. Protein product: CAYTPRGVFNEQFF.

This clonotype was observed at least ten times. The chain combines TRBV27 with TRBJ1-1; D is unresolved. The CDR3 totals 13 residues. The V gene lost 3 bases and the J gene lost 3 bases, with 8 bases spanning the gap. In germline, CDR1 is MNHEY, CDR2 SMNVEV (reference sequence). DNA of the CDR3: TGTGCCAGCAGTTTTGAAGAGCACACTGAAGCTTTCTTT. Its protein is CASSFEEHTEAFF.

V gene TRBV3-1 combines with J gene TRBJ2-2; perhaps TRBD1 as D (6 bases). Germline values: CDR1 LGHDT, CDR2 YNNKEL (reference sequence). Trimming left V 4 bases short and J 4 bases short, with 10 bases between. The CDR3 is 14 residues long. This chain's CDR3 is CASSPTGSTGELFF. CDR3 in DNA: TGTGCCAGCAGCCCTACAGGGAGCACCGGGGAGCTGTTTTTT.

This clonotype has a handful of counts. The chain carries TRBV11-2 and TRBJ1-2; D is possibly TRBD1 (5 bases). Trimming left V 4 bases short and J 5 bases short, with 11 bases between. Looked up from germline, CDR1 is SGHAT and CDR2 is FQNNGV. The CDR3 covers 13 residues. The CDR3 region is CASSWDPKYGYTF. CDR3 nucleotides: TGTGCCAGCAGCTGGGACCCCAAGTATGGCTACACCTTC.

Worth noting for this clonotype: This may stem from a read error, because a much larger clone lies one nucleotide away. This sequence joins TRBV20-1 and TRBJ2-1; D is unresolved. The CDR3 contains 10 residues. CDR1 is DFQATT and CDR2 is SNEGSKA in the germline V gene (reference sequence). The CDR3 nucleotides read TGCAGAGCCCGCTTCAATGAGCAGTTCTTC. The encoded protein is CRARFNEQFF.

The chain couples TRBV27 to TRBJ2-5; 11 bases map to TRBD2. V was clipped by 2 bases and J by 1 base; unmatched bases: 6. This CDR3 comprises 17 residues. Looked up from germline, CDR1 is MNHEY and CDR2 is SMNVEV (reference sequence). The CDR3 region has the DNA TGTGCCAGCAGTTTAGGGGCTAGCGGGAGGTTCCAAGAGACCCAGTACTTC. The encoded protein is CASSLGASGRFQETQYF.

In its sample, this clonotype was seen many times. The V and J genes are TRBV24-1 and TRBJ2-3; D call uncertain. The CDR3 has 16 residues. Germline CDR1 reads KGHDR; CDR2 reads SFDVKD. V was trimmed by 7 bases and J by 2 bases, leaving 18 bases between them. CDR3 protein: CATSPIGSPNTDTQYF. The CDR3 DNA reads TGTGCCACCAGCCCCATCGGGTCTCCCAACACAGATACGCAGTATTTT.

Many counts were recorded for this clonotype. The gene calls are TRBV11-3 and TRBJ2-1, with 9 positions matching TRBD2. V shed 5 bases, J shed 2 bases, and the junction held 10 bases outside the gene matches. The CDR3 loop spans 17 amino acids. Germline V gives CDR1 SGHNT, CDR2 YENEEA. The CDR3 DNA sequence: TGTGCCAGCAGCCCTGCTTTGCGGACTAGCGCCTACAATGAGCAGTTCTTC. It specifies CASSPALRTSAYNEQFF.

In its sample, this clonotype was seen a few times. One junction end does not reproduce the germline sequence, and a read error may be involved. V usage is TRBV12-3 or TRBV12-4 and J usage is TRBJ1-5; 9 bases are shared with TRBD1. CDR3 size: 14 residues. CDR3 residues: CASSRTGVNRPQHF. Here the CDR3 DNA reads TGTGCCAGCAGTCGGACAGGGGTCAATCGGCCCCAGCATTTT.

V usage is TRBV6-1 and J usage is TRBJ1-6; D ambiguous. The CDR3 covers 14 residues. V shed 6 bases and J shed 0 bases, with 6 bases lying between them. The germline gives CDR1 MNHNS, CDR2 SASEGT. The CDR3 is CASRAVSYNSPLHF. The CDR3 nucleotides read TGTGCCAGCAGGGCAGTCTCCTATAATTCACCCCTCCACTTT.

In this sample, this clonotype turned up a few times. The chain has TRBV3-1 and TRBJ2-3, with 12 bases fitting TRBD2. CDR1 is LGHDT and CDR2 is YNNKEL in the germline V gene (reference sequence). The CDR3 loop spans 15 amino acids. V shed 1 base, J shed 7 bases, and the junction held 3 bases outside the gene matches. The CDR3 nucleotides read TGTGCCAGCAGCCAAGGGACTAGCGGGACTCATACGCAGTATTTT. Its translation is CASSQGTSGTHTQYF.